This TCR beta chain came from a study of blood T cells in healthy people across ages. The authors ran a second PCR of about 6 to 11 cycles using a sample-barcoded 5' primer and a J-beta primer mix. Via MiXCR, TCRdb re-called the 5' RACE reads, giving one row per CDR3 protein. The sample lists 800,000 to 950,000 distinct CDR3 sequences, under 50% occurring once. V lost 6 bases to trimming and J lost 4 bases; unmatched junction nucleotides: 9. Germline values: CDR1 SEHNR, CDR2 FQNEAQ (reference sequence). The CDR3 spans 15 residues. This clonotype was seen ten or more times. This sequence was found in a man aged 30 to 45 in good health. The chain links TRBV7-9 to TRBJ1-5; 7 nucleotides align to TRBD1. Material: blood. Here the CDR3 reads CASSSTGRGNQPQHF. CDR3 DNA sequence: TGTGCCAGCAGTTCGACAGGGAGGGGGAATCAGCCCCAGCATTTT.